This note documents a single T cell receptor beta chain sequence. The data derive from a study of control samples from healthy donors and cancer patients. Libraries were prepared by immunoSEQ multiplex PCR; TCRdb keeps only in-frame clonotypes and omits some of them. This table has over 100,000 clones, more than 70% appearing once. This CDR3 comprises 14 residues. The ends were cut back, 4 bases at V and 4 bases at J, with 14 bases in the middle. The V gene's germline CDR1 is SGHRS and CDR2 YFSETQ. V usage is TRBV5-1 and J usage is TRBJ1-1; TRBD1 is a possible D gene (6 bases). The TCR originated in a man in his forties or fifties in good health. The specimen sequenced was blood. CDR3 residues: CASSEQGGITEAFF. DNA for the CDR3: TGCGCCAGCAGCGAACAGGGAGGTATCACTGAAGCTTTCTTT.